The 17 T cell receptor beta chains in this list originate from one sample, sequenced in a study of blood T cell repertoires in COVID-19. Some clones are missing from TCRdb's copy, which holds only in-frame ones; the method was immunoSEQ multiplex PCR. The table has about 260,000 clones, about 88% seen once. The sequenced sample was peripheral blood. These receptors all stem from a man in his sixties who had recovered from COVID-19.

V gene TRBV20-1 combines with J gene TRBJ1-2; 7 bases match TRBD1. Germline trimming cut 3 bases from V and 7 bases from J; bases unmatched to any gene: 8. From germline, CDR1 is DFQATT and CDR2 SNEGSKA (reference sequence). The CDR3 is 13 amino acids. The CDR3 DNA reads TGCAGTGCTAGTTATCCAGGGGGTAGTGGCTACACCTTC. It yields the protein CSASYPGGSGYTF.

The chain has TRBV12-3 or TRBV12-4 and TRBJ2-5, with D uncertain. V was pared by 3 bases and J by 7 bases, with 3 bases between. The CDR3 length is 10 residues. In DNA, the CDR3 is TGTGCCAGCAGTTTCGGGACCCAGTACTTC. The encoded protein is CASSFGTQYF.

The chain is built from TRBV2 and TRBJ2-1, with 11 bases fitting TRBD2. Unmatched junction bases numbered 8, after V lost 3 bases and J lost 10 bases. Germline V lookup: CDR1 SNHLY, CDR2 FYNNEI. This CDR3 comprises 15 residues. CDR3 sequence (DNA): TGTGCCAGCAGTGATAGCGGGGGGGCCCCTCGGGAGCAGTTCTTC. It translates to CASSDSGGAPREQFF.

Written as DNA, the CDR3 is TGTGCCAGCAGCTTGGAACCGGGGACAGGGGGCCGAGGGCTCCACTTT. As protein: CASSLEPGTGGRGLHF. This chain connects TRBV5-8 to TRBJ1-6; 12 bases fit TRBD1. The germline gives CDR1 SGHTS, CDR2 YDEGEE. This CDR3 has 16 amino acids. V was pared by 0 bases and J by 16 bases, with 11 bases of the junction left unmatched.

This sequence joins TRBV6-5 and TRBJ2-7, with 9 positions matching TRBD2. CDR1 MNHEY and CDR2 SVGAGI come from the germline V gene. V was clipped by 7 bases and J by 3 bases; unmatched bases: 10. The CDR3 is 15 amino acids. The CDR3 coding sequence is TGTGCCAGCACCAACAGAGCGGGGGGAGTCTACGAGCAGTACTTC. Its protein is CASTNRAGGVYEQYF.

The rearrangement joins TRBV4-2 to TRBJ1-6; TRBD1 agrees at 9 bases. CDR1 and CDR2 from the germline V gene are LGHNA and YNFKEQ. The CDR3 spans 18 residues. The V segment lost 2 bases and the J segment 6 bases; nucleotides outside the gene matches: 11. The CDR3: CASSQNTVQGAGNSPLHF. The DNA for the CDR3 is TGTGCCAGCAGCCAAAACACCGTACAGGGGGCCGGTAATTCACCCCTCCACTTT.

The rearrangement uses TRBV13 and TRBJ1-3, with D unclear. V was trimmed by 0 bases and J by 1 base, leaving 4 bases between them. Germline-derived CDR1 and CDR2 are PRHDT and FYEKMQ (reference sequence). The CDR3 is 14 amino acids. The CDR3 region is CASSLGTSGNTIYF. The CDR3, as DNA: TGTGCCAGCAGCTTAGGGACATCTGGAAACACCATATATTTT.

The chain employs TRBV23-1 and TRBJ1-1; D remains ambiguous. TRBV23-1 is noted as an ORF with a role that remains uncertain. This CDR3 spans 14 amino acids. V was clipped by 1 base and J by 2 bases, with 8 bases between them. DNA for the CDR3: TGCGCCAGCAGTCAATTTAACAGAAACACTGAAGCTTTCTTT. As protein: CASSQFNRNTEAFF.

The rearrangement links TRBV10-2 to TRBJ2-3, with 9 positions matching TRBD1. CDR1 is WSHSY, CDR2 SAAADI, per germline. With 6 bases clipped from V and 5 bases from J, the junction kept 6 bases outside the gene matches. The length of the CDR3 is 14 residues. CDR3 sequence reads: CASSMTGGGDTQYF. In nucleotides, the CDR3 is TGCGCCAGCAGCATGACAGGGGGAGGAGATACGCAGTATTTT.

The chain has TRBV11-2 and TRBJ1-1; D is perhaps TRBD1 (5 bases). CDR1 and CDR2 from the germline V gene are SGHAT and FQNNGV. The CDR3 runs 15 residues. Trimming removed 0 bases from V and 1 base from J, with 9 bases in between. The CDR3 DNA reads TGTGCCAGCAGCTTAGAAATCGGGGGGAACACTGAAGCTTTCTTT. This codes for CASSLEIGGNTEAFF. The entire variable domain, with the rest obtained from reference TRBV11-2 and TRBJ1-1, is as follows: EAGVAQSPRYKIIEKRQSVAFWCNPISGHATLYWYQQILGQGPKLLIQFQNNGVVDDSQLPKDRFSAERLKGVDSTLKIQPAKLEDSAVYLCASSLEIGGNTEAFFGQGTRLTVV.

The chain recombines TRBV7-2 with TRBJ1-2, with D uncertain. Germline loops: CDR1 SGHTA, CDR2 FQGNSA. This CDR3 is built from 12 residues. The V and J ends lost 2 bases and 7 bases respectively, with 8 bases between them. CDR3 DNA sequence: TGTGCCAGCAGCTTATGGCGGGGTGGCTACACCTTC. Translated, it gives CASSLWRGGYTF.

This chain joins TRBV7-3 and TRBJ2-7, with 8 positions matching TRBD1. Germline CDR1 SGHTA, CDR2 FQGTGA. J lost 3 bases, V lost 4 bases, and 5 bases had no gene match. CDR3 length equals 14 residues. The CDR3 DNA is TGTGCCAGCAGCTCGGACAGGGAGGTCTACGAGCAGTACTTC. Its translation: CASSSDREVYEQYF.

The CDR3 loop is CASQIRLAGGPSTGELFF. The CDR3 region has the DNA TGCGCCAGCCAAATCAGACTAGCGGGGGGGCCGAGCACCGGGGAGCTGTTTTTT. This chain links TRBV4-1 with TRBJ2-2; 14 nucleotides line up with TRBD2. V was clipped by 8 bases and J by 4 bases; unmatched bases: 12. CDR1 is MGHRA, CDR2 YSYEKL, per germline. The CDR3 length is 18 residues.

J is TRBJ1-2 and V is TRBV5-1; no definite D call. The CDR3 covers 15 residues. The germline V gene has CDR1 SGHRS and CDR2 YFSETQ. Trimming stripped 5 bases from V and 0 bases from J, with 14 bases between. CDR3 bases: TGCGCCAGCAGGCCGACCGGGAAAGCTAACTATGGCTACACCTTC. Translated, it gives CASRPTGKANYGYTF.

The chain joins TRBV7-3 to TRBJ2-7, with 7 bases identical to TRBD1. Unmatched junction bases numbered 4, after V lost 5 bases and J lost 3 bases. CDR1 and CDR2 (germline): SGHTA, FQGTGA. CDR3 size: 13 residues. The CDR3 DNA reads as TGTGCCAGCAGCCCCTCAGGGGGCTACGAGCAGTACTTC. Translating it yields CASSPSGGYEQYF. Supplemented by reference TRBV7-3 and TRBJ2-7, the full variable domain reads GAGVSQTPSNKVTEKGKYVELRCDPISGHTALYWYRQSLGQGPEFLIYFQGTGAADDSGLPNDRFFAVRPEGSVSTLKIQRTERGDSAVYLCASSPSGGYEQYFGPGTRLTVT.

V is TRBV19 and J is TRBJ2-5; possible D gene TRBD1, 6 bases. CDR3 size: 15 residues. The germline gives CDR1 LNHDA, CDR2 SQIVND (reference sequence). The ends were cut back, 4 bases at V and 2 bases at J, with 14 bases in the middle. The chain's CDR3 is CASSNRARGQETQYF. The CDR3 bases are TGTGCCAGTAGTAATAGGGCCAGGGGACAAGAGACCCAGTACTTC.

This chain connects TRBV14 to TRBJ1-2; the match to TRBD1 covers 7 bases. This CDR3 has 15 residues. Germline loops: CDR1 SGHDN, CDR2 FVKESK. The ends lost 1 base at V and 4 bases at J; junction bases unmatched: 6. The CDR3 region has the DNA TGTGCCAGCAGCCAAGTAAGGGGGCCGATCTATGGCTACACCTTC. Translated: CASSQVRGPIYGYTF. Full variable domain (missing parts from reference TRBV14 and TRBJ1-2): EAGVTQFPSHSVIEKGQTVTLRCDPISGHDNLYWYRRVMGKEIKFLLHFVKESKQDESGMPNNRFLAERTGGTYSTLKVQPAELEDSGVYFCASSQVRGPIYGYTFGSGTRLTVV.